The rows below give T cell receptor beta chains drawn from one sample of a study of blood T cell repertoires in COVID-19. Libraries were prepared by immunoSEQ multiplex PCR; TCRdb keeps only in-frame clonotypes and omits some of them. The sample records 380,000 or so clones, around 87% being singletons. Sequences were obtained from PBMCs or T cells enriched from blood (not recorded which). The receptors stem from a man aged 25 to 45 who had recovered from COVID-19. Both conserved end residues are part of each CDR3.

j_call: TRBJ1-6
v_call: TRBV9
cdr3_aa: CASSPWQGGSPLHF

j_call: TRBJ1-5
v_call: TRBV6-1
cdr3_aa: CASSEGTGWASISYQPQHF

j_call: TRBJ1-1
v_call: TRBV15
cdr3_aa: CATGGTGEAFF

j_call: TRBJ1-2
v_call: TRBV2
cdr3_aa: CASRTTDRYYGYTF

j_call: TRBJ2-1
v_call: TRBV18
cdr3_aa: CASSLTITSGSYNEQFF

j_call: TRBJ1-5
v_call: TRBV7-2
cdr3_aa: CASSPGTVRDQPQHF

j_call: TRBJ1-3
v_call: TRBV5-4
cdr3_aa: CASSLQGHSGNTIYF

j_call: TRBJ1-6
v_call: TRBV5-1
cdr3_aa: CASSLQGVYSPLHF

j_call: TRBJ2-6
v_call: TRBV29-1
cdr3_aa: CSASGAGANVLTF

j_call: TRBJ1-2
v_call: TRBV5-8
cdr3_aa: CASSSAPFGLGYTF

j_call: TRBJ1-1
v_call: TRBV9
cdr3_aa: CASSVAGQGPNTEAFF

j_call: TRBJ2-7
v_call: TRBV4-1
cdr3_aa: CASSQMLVGRDKNYEQYF

j_call: TRBJ1-4
v_call: TRBV9
cdr3_aa: CASSVGTVANEKLFF

j_call: TRBJ2-1
v_call: TRBV2
cdr3_aa: CASNRGSYEQFF

j_call: TRBJ1-1
v_call: TRBV6-5
cdr3_aa: CASSKAETEAFF

j_call: TRBJ1-2
v_call: TRBV19
cdr3_aa: CASSIDGGYGYTF

j_call: TRBJ1-2
v_call: TRBV3-1/TRBV3-2
cdr3_aa: CASSQSGSRANYGYTF

j_call: TRBJ1-2
v_call: TRBV9
cdr3_aa: CASSVGTGRYGYTF

j_call: TRBJ2-7
v_call: TRBV6-2/TRBV6-3
cdr3_aa: CASSYNLPPGTGDDEQYF

j_call: TRBJ1-2
v_call: TRBV5-4
cdr3_aa: CASSGTVDGYTF

j_call: TRBJ1-2
v_call: TRBV7-8
cdr3_aa: CASSSSANYGYTF